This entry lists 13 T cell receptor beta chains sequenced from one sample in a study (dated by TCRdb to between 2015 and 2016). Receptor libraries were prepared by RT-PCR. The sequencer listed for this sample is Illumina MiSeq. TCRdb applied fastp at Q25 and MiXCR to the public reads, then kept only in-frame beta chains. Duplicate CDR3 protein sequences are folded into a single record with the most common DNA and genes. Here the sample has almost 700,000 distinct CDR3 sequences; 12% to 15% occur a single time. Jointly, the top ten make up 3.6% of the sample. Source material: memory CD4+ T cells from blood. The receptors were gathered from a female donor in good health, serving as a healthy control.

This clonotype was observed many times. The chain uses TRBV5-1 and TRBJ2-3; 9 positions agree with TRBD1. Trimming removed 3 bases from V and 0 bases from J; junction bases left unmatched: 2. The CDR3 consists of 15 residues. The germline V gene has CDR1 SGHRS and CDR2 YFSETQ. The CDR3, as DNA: TGCGCCAGCAGCTCGACAGGGGGAAGCACAGATACGCAGTATTTT. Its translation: CASSSTGGSTDTQYF.

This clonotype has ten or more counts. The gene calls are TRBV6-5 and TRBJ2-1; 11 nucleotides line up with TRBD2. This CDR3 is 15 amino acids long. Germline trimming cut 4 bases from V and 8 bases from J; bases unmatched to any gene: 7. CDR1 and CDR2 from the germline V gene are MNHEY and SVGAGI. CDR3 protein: CASSSTSGIVDEQFF. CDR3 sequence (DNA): TGTGCCAGCAGTTCGACTAGCGGGATTGTGGATGAGCAGTTCTTC.

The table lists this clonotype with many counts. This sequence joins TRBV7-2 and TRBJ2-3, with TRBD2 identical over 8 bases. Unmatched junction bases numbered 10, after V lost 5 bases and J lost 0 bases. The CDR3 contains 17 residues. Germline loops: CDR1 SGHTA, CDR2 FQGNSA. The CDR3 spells CASSPQVLAGSTDTQYF. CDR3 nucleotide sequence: TGTGCCAGCAGCCCCCAAGTTCTAGCGGGTAGCACAGATACGCAGTATTTT.

CDR3 loop: CSARRRGQRDTQYF. The CDR3 bases are TGCAGTGCTAGAAGGCGGGGGCAGAGGGATACGCAGTATTTT. The V gene is TRBV20-1, the J gene TRBJ2-3; tentative D call: TRBD2 (7 bases). The germline V gene has CDR1 DFQATT and CDR2 SNEGSKA (reference sequence). V lost 2 bases to trimming and J lost 6 bases, with 15 bases between them. This CDR3 has 14 residues.

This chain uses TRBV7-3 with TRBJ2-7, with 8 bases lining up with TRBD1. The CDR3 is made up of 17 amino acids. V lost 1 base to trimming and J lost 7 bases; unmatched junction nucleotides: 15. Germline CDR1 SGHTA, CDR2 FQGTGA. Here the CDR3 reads CASSLRRAGTGVEEQYF. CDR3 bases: TGTGCCAGCAGCTTAAGACGGGCCGGGACAGGAGTTGAAGAGCAGTACTTC. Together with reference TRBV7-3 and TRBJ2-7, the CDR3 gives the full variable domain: GAGVSQTPSNKVTEKGKYVELRCDPISGHTALYWYRQSLGQGPEFLIYFQGTGAADDSGLPNDRFFAVRPEGSVSTLKIQRTERGDSAVYLCASSLRRAGTGVEEQYFGPGTRLTVT.

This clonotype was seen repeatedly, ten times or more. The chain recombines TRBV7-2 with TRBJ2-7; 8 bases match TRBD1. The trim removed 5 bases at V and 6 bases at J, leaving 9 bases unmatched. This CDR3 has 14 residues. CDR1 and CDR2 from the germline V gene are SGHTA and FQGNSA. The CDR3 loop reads CASSTQGAVVEQYF. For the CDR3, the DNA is TGTGCCAGCAGCACCCAGGGGGCTGTCGTCGAGCAGTACTTC.

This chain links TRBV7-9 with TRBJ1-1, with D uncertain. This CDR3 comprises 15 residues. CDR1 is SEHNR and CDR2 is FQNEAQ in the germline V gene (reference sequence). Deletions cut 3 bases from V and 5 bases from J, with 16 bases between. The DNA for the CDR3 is TGTGCCAGCAGCTTCCCAGCCTTCCGAGGGACTGAAGCTTTCTTT. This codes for CASSFPAFRGTEAFF.

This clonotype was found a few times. In nucleotides, the CDR3 is TGCAGCGTTTTCGGACAGTCGAACACCGGGGAGCTGTTTTTT. It encodes CSVFGQSNTGELFF. V is TRBV29-1 and J is TRBJ2-2; maybe TRBD1 (6 bases). The length of the CDR3 is 14 residues. CDR1 is SQVTM and CDR2 is ANQGSEA in the germline V gene. Trimming took off 5 bases at V and 0 bases at J, with 10 bases between the two ends.

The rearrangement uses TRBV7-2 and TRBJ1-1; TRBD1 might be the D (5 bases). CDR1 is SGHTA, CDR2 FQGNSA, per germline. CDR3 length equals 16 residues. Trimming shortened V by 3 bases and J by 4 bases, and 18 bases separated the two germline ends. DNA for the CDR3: TGTGCCAGCAGCTTCAGGTGGGGGGACGGCGGCACTGAAGCTTTCTTT. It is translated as CASSFRWGDGGTEAFF.

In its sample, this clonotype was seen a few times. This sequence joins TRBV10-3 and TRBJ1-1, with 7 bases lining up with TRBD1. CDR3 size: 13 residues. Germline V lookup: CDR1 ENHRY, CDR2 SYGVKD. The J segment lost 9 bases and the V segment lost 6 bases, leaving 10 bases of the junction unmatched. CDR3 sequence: CAIRHDREDQAFF. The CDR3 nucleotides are TGTGCCATCAGACACGACAGGGAGGATCAAGCTTTCTTT.

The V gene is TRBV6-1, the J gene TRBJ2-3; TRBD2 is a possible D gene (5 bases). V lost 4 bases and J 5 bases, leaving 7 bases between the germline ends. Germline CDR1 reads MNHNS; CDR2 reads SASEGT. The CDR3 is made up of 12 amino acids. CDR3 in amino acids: CASSAEGDTQYF. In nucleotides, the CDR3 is TGTGCCAGCAGTGCCGAGGGAGATACGCAGTATTTT.

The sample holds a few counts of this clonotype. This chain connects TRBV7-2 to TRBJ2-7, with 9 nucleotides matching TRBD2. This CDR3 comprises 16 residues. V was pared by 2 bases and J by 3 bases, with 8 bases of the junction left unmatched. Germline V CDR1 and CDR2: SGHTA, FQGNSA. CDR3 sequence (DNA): TGTGCCAGCAGCTTATTTTCGGCAGCGGGAGGCTACGAGCAGTACTTC. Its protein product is CASSLFSAAGGYEQYF.

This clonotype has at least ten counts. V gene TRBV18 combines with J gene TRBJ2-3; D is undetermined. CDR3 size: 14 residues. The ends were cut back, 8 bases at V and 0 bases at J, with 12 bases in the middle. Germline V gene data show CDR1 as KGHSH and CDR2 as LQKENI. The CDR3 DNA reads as TGTGCCAGCAGCCCCCCAGCTAGCACAGATACGCAGTATTTT. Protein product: CASSPPASTDTQYF.